Detailed here is one TCR beta chain. Its antigen remains unknown. The study profiled TCR beta VDJ and CDR3 using genomic DNA as template. Via MiXCR, TCRdb re-called the reads, giving one row per CDR3 protein. The sample holds over 150,000 distinct CDR3 sequences, approximately 49% seen once. The record originates from a study of CD8+CD57+ T cells in acquired aplastic anemia. Study-wide results and caveats: Around 27 CD8+ CDR3 sequences occurred in both the patients and the controls.

CDR1 PRHDT and CDR2 FYEKMQ come from the germline V gene (reference sequence). This CDR3 contains 14 residues. Trimming took 8 bases from V and 3 from J, leaving 15 bases between them. The rearrangement uses TRBV13 and TRBJ2-3; D unresolved. The source material was sorted CD4+, CD8+, or CD8+CD57+ T cells (not recorded which) from PBMCs. The source of this sequence is a human donor in good health, serving as a control. The CDR3 DNA sequence: TGTGCCAGCTCACCGGAAGGGATTACAGATACGCAGTATTTT. This encodes CASSPEGITDTQYF.